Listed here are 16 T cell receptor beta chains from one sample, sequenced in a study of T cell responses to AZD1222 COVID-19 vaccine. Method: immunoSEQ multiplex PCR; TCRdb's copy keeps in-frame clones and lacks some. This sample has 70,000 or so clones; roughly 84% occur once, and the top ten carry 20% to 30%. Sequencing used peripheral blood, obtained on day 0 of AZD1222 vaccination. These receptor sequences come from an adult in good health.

CDR3 sequence: CASSRGDSQAPLHF. The CDR3 DNA is TGTGCCAGCTCACGAGGGGACAGCCAGGCACCCCTCCACTTT. The rearrangement joins TRBV18 to TRBJ1-6; 7 bases are a match to TRBD1. Trimming removed 4 bases from V and 11 bases from J; junction bases left unmatched: 8. The CDR3 spans 14 residues. The germline gives CDR1 KGHSH, CDR2 LQKENI. The variable domain in full, with the rest retrieved from reference TRBV18 and TRBJ1-6, is NAGVMQNPRHLVRRRGQEARLRCSPMKGHSHVYWYRQLPEEGLKFMVYLQKENIIDESGMPKERFSAEFPKEGPSILRIQQVVRGDSAAYFCASSRGDSQAPLHFGNGTRLTVT.

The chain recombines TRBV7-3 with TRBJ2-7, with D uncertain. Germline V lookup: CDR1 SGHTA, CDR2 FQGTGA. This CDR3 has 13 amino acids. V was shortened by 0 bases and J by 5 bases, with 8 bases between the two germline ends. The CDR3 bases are TGTGCCAGCAGCTTAACGTGGCTCGACGAGCAGTACTTC. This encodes CASSLTWLDEQYF.

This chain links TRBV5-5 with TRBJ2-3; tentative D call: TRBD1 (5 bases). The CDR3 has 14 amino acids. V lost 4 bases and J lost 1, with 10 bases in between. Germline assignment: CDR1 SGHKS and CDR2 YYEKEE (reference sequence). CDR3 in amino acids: CASSPQGGTDTQYF. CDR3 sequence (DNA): TGTGCCAGCAGCCCTCAAGGGGGCACAGATACGCAGTATTTT. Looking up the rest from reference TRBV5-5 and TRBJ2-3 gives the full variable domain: DAGVTQSPTHLIKTRGQQVTLRCSPISGHKSVSWYQQVLGQGPQFIFQYYEKEERGRGNFPDRFSARQFPNYSSELNVNALLLGDSALYLCASSPQGGTDTQYFGPGTRLTVL.

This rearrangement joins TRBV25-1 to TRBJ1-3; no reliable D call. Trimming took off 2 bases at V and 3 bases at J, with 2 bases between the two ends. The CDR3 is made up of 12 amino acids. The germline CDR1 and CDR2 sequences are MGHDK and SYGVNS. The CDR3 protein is CASSEVGNTIYF. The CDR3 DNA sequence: TGTGCCAGCAGTGAAGTTGGAAACACCATATATTTT. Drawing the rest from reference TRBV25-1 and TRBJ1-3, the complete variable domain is EADIYQTPRYLVIGTGKKITLECSQTMGHDKMYWYQQDPGMELHLIHYSYGVNSTEKGDLSSESTVSRIRTEHFPLTLESARPSHTSQYLCASSEVGNTIYFGEGSWLTVV.

CDR3 sequence: CASSQVEFGQGNTYEQYF. DNA of the CDR3: TGTGCCAGCAGCCAAGTCGAGTTTGGACAGGGTAATACCTACGAGCAGTACTTC. The gene calls are TRBV4-2 and TRBJ2-7, with 8 bases aligning to TRBD1. The CDR3 totals 18 residues. V trimming: 1 base; J trimming: 2 bases; junction bases outside the gene matches: 13. Looked up from germline, CDR1 is LGHNA and CDR2 is YNFKEQ.

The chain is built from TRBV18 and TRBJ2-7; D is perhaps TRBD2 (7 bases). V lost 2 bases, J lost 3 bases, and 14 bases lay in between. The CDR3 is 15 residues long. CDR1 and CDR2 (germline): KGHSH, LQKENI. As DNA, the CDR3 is TGTGCCAGCTCACCAGAGAGGGGGGGGTTCTACGAGCAGTACTTC. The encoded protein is CASSPERGGFYEQYF.

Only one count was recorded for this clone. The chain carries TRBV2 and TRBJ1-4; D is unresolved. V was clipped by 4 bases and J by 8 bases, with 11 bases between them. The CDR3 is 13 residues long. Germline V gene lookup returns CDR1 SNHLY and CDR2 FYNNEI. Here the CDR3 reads CASSVRGNEKLFF. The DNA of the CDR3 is TGTGCCAGCAGTGTGCGGGGTAACGAAAAACTGTTTTTT.

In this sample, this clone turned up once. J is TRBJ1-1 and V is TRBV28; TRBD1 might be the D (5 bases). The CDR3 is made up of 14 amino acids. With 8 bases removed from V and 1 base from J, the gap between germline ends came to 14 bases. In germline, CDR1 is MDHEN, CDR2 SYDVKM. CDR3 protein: CASGGPRSNTEAFF. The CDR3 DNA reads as TGTGCCAGCGGGGGACCGCGGTCGAACACTGAAGCTTTCTTT.

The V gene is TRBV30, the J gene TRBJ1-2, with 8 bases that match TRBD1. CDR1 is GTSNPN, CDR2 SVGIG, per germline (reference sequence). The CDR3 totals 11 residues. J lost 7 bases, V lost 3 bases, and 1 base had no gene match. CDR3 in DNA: TGTGCCTGGAGCCAGGGGGCTGGCTACACCTTC. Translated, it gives CAWSQGAGYTF.

CDR3 amino acids: CASSSPTYGYTF. CDR3 in DNA: TGTGCCAGCAGCTCCCCGACGTATGGCTACACCTTC. The chain combines TRBV28 with TRBJ1-2; D gene ambiguous. The CDR3 sequence is 12 residues long. Trimming removed 6 bases from V and 5 bases from J, with 10 bases in between. Germline CDR1 and CDR2: MDHEN and SYDVKM.

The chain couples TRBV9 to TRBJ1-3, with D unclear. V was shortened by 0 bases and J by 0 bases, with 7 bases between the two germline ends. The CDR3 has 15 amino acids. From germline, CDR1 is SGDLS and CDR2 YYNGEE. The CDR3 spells CASSVAEGSGNTIYF. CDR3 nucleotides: TGTGCCAGCAGCGTAGCGGAGGGCTCTGGAAACACCATATATTTT.

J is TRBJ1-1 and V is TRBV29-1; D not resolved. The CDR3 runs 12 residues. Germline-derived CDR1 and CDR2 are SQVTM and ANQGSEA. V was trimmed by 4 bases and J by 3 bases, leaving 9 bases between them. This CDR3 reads CSVGTGDTEAFF. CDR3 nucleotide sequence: TGCAGCGTTGGGACGGGAGACACTGAAGCTTTCTTT.

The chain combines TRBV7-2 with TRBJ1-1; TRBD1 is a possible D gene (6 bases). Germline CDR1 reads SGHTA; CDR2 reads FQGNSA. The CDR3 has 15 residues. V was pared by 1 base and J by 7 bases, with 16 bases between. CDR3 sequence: CASSLDRGRTNEAFF. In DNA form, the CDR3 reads TGTGCCAGCAGCTTAGACCGGGGGCGGACGAATGAAGCTTTCTTT.

The CDR3 region has the DNA TGTGCCAGCAGCCCCCAGGGAATGGGGACTGAAGCTTTCTTT. It translates to CASSPQGMGTEAFF. V is TRBV7-3 and J is TRBJ1-1; TRBD1 might be the D (5 bases). The V gene's germline CDR1 is SGHTA and CDR2 FQGTGA. CDR3 size: 14 residues. V was clipped by 5 bases and J by 5 bases, with 15 bases between them.

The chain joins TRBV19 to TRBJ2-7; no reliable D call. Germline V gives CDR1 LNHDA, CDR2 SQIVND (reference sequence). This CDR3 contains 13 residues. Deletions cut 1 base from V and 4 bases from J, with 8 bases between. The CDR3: CASSIGSRYEQYF. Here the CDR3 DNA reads TGTGCCAGTAGTATAGGCAGCCGATACGAGCAGTACTTC.

The CDR3 loop is CASSFRHNYGYTF. In nucleotides, the CDR3 is TGTGCCAGCAGTTTTAGACATAACTATGGCTACACCTTC. The chain joins TRBV6-5 to TRBJ1-2; D call uncertain. Germline CDR1 is MNHEY and CDR2 is SVGAGI. The CDR3 is 13 residues long. The V end lost 4 bases, the J end lost 1 base, and 7 bases lay between the germline ends.